This TCR beta chain appears in the sequencing data of a study of T cells in Graves' hyperthyroidism and ophthalmopathy. Amplification of TCR beta CDR3 regions used RNA as the template. Researchers ran a first-round RT-PCR on the TCR CDR3 using the HTBI primer set. TCRdb reprocessed the multiplex PCR reads with MiXCR, giving one entry per CDR3 protein. This sample has hundreds of thousands of distinct CDR3 sequences, with 13% found just once. In this sample, this clonotype turned up many times. Trimming took 0 bases from V and 3 from J, leaving 8 bases between them. Germline CDR1 is DFQATT and CDR2 is SNEGSKA (reference sequence). This CDR3 has 13 residues.

The genes are TRBV20-1 and TRBJ1-2; D unresolved. Sequenced: blood. The clonotype comes from a woman aged 18-30 years with Graves' hyperthyroidism. The chain's CDR3 is CSARDVTDYGYTF. The CDR3 nucleotides read TGCAGTGCTAGAGATGTCACGGACTATGGCTACACCTTC.